These T cell receptor beta chains were read from a single sample in a study of blood T cell repertoires in COVID-19. Method: immunoSEQ multiplex PCR; TCRdb's copy keeps in-frame clones and lacks some. This sample has roughly 250,000 clones, with roughly 83% found just once. The sequencing sample was made of peripheral blood. Receptors were obtained from a woman of 80 years or more with acute or convalescent COVID-19. Each CDR3 is given with its conserved first and last residue. Each record gives: clone size, D gene, J gene, V gene, CDR3 protein, CDR3 DNA. The D gene is left open where the match is weak. Clone size is given for some rows only: seen once, a few or many times, or a class if the clone is expanded.

>-|TRBD1|TRBJ2-2|TRBV5-4
CASRAQGARTGELFF
TGTGCCAGCAGGGCCCAGGGGGCGCGCACCGGGGAGCTGTTTTTT
>-|-|TRBJ2-3|TRBV27
CASRPDYLDTQYF
TGTGCCAGCAGGCCGGACTACCTAGATACGCAGTATTTT
>-|-|TRBJ1-3|TRBV5-8
CASSLKLLPSGNTIYF
TGTGCCAGCAGCTTAAAACTTTTACCCTCTGGAAACACCATATATTTT
>-|TRBD1|TRBJ2-7|TRBV15
CATSRDGGTGMTYEQYF
TGTGCCACCAGCAGAGATGGCGGGACAGGGATGACCTACGAGCAGTACTTC
>-|-|TRBJ1-5|TRBV27
CASSPVWTHGVGNQPQHF
TGTGCCAGCAGTCCCGTCTGGACACATGGGGTAGGCAATCAGCCCCAGCATTTT
>-|-|TRBJ1-3|TRBV2
CASNESPGNTIYF
TGTGCCAGCAATGAGAGCCCTGGAAACACCATATATTTT
>-|-|TRBJ2-2|TRBV9
CASSVAVNTGELFF
TGTGCCAGCAGCGTAGCGGTGAACACCGGGGAGCTGTTTTTT
>-|TRBD1|TRBJ1-1|TRBV3-1/TRBV3-2
CASSQEGQSKAFF
TGTGCCAGCAGCCAAGAGGGACAGAGTAAAGCTTTCTTT
>-|TRBD2|TRBJ2-7|TRBV3-1/TRBV3-2
CASSLLAGRPYEQYF
TGTGCCAGCAGCCTACTAGCGGGGCGACCCTACGAGCAGTACTTC
>-|-|TRBJ1-3|TRBV5-1
CASSLVAGSTGNTIYF
TGCGCCAGCAGCTTGGTTGCCGGGAGCACTGGAAACACCATATATTTT
>-|-|TRBJ1-3|TRBV9
CASSVNEGAGNTIYF
TGTGCCAGCAGCGTGAACGAAGGGGCCGGAAACACCATATATTTT
>-|-|TRBJ2-2|TRBV2
CASSAAGNTGELFF
TGTGCCAGCAGTGCGGCGGGGAACACCGGGGAGCTGTTTTTT
>-|-|TRBJ2-3|TRBV18
CASSPMRGSFSTDTQYF
TGTGCCAGCTCACCGATGAGGGGGAGTTTTAGCACAGATACGCAGTATTTT
>-|-|TRBJ1-1|TRBV2
CASSEGPARVNTEAFF
TGTGCCAGCAGTGAAGGACCAGCTCGGGTGAACACTGAAGCTTTCTTT
>once|-|TRBJ2-3|TRBV3-1/TRBV3-2
CASTPKGAFTDTQYF
TGTGCCAGCACCCCAAAGGGAGCGTTCACAGATACGCAGTATTTT
>few|TRBD1|TRBJ2-1|TRBV7-6
CASSLDVGQGAYNEQFF
TGTGCCAGCAGCTTAGATGTTGGACAGGGGGCCTACAATGAGCAGTTCTTC
>-|TRBD1|TRBJ1-5|TRBV19
CASSTTGNQPQHF
TGTGCCAGTAGTACGACAGGGAATCAGCCCCAGCATTTT
>few|TRBD2|TRBJ2-3|TRBV5-4
CASSLPSGGAGTDTQYF
TGTGCCAGCAGCTTGCCTAGCGGGGGGGCAGGCACAGATACGCAGTATTTT
>-|-|TRBJ1-1|TRBV2
CASSECPSLNTEAFF
TGTGCCAGCAGTGAATGCCCTAGCCTGAACACTGAAGCTTTCTTT
>-|TRBD1|TRBJ1-2|TRBV3-1/TRBV3-2
CASSPGGQGARVGYTF
TGTGCCAGCAGCCCGGGCGGACAGGGGGCAAGGGTTGGCTACACCTTC
>-|-|TRBJ2-7|TRBV5-1
CASSLVQGSSYEQYF
TGCGCCAGCAGCTTGGTCCAGGGCAGCTCCTACGAGCAGTACTTC
>-|TRBD1|TRBJ2-1|TRBV7-6
CASSRPGTGANEQFF
TGTGCCAGCAGCCGTCCCGGGACAGGAGCTAATGAGCAGTTCTTC
>-|TRBD1|TRBJ1-2|TRBV28
CASTTGGKGYTF
TGTGCCAGCACGACAGGGGGCAAAGGCTACACCTTC
>-|TRBD2|TRBJ2-2|TRBV11-3
CASSALTSGLTGELFF
TGTGCCAGCAGCGCACTCACTAGCGGGCTTACCGGGGAGCTGTTTTTT
>many|-|TRBJ1-4|TRBV6-5
CASKGFGNEKLFF
TGTGCCAGCAAGGGGTTCGGTAATGAAAAACTGTTTTTT
>-|TRBD1|TRBJ1-4|TRBV2
CASSAGDRSNEKLFF
TGTGCCAGCAGTGCCGGGGACAGGAGTAATGAAAAACTGTTTTTT
>few|-|TRBJ1-6|TRBV19
CASGNSPLHF
TGTGCCAGTGGCAATTCACCCCTCCACTTT
>-|-|TRBJ1-3|TRBV5-4
CASSLSGLGNTIYF
TGTGCCAGCAGCTTGTCTGGGCTAGGAAACACCATATATTTT
>-|-|TRBJ1-4|TRBV5-5
CASSRVARGEKLFF
TGTGCCAGCAGCCGGGTGGCCCGGGGTGAAAAACTGTTTTTT
>-|TRBD1|TRBJ1-2|TRBV28
CASSLSRGLGYTF
TGTGCCAGCAGTTTGTCCAGGGGGCTTGGCTACACCTTC
>-|TRBD1|TRBJ1-6|TRBV4-2
CASSPRQGDFNSPLHF
TGTGCCAGCAGCCCGAGACAGGGCGACTTTAATTCACCCCTCCACTTT
>once|-|TRBJ1-4|TRBV19
CASGLQGHTNEKLFF
TGTGCCAGTGGCCTTCAGGGGCACACTAATGAAAAACTGTTTTTT
>-|-|TRBJ1-1|TRBV2
CASSEARGGEAFF
TGTGCCAGCAGTGAAGCTAGGGGAGGGGAAGCTTTCTTT
>-|TRBD1|TRBJ2-7|TRBV30
CAWSARTGEGSYEQYF
TGTGCCTGGAGTGCCCGGACAGGGGAGGGCTCCTACGAGCAGTACTTC
>-|-|TRBJ1-5|TRBV12-3/TRBV12-4
CASQAGGNQPQHF
TGTGCCAGCCAAGCAGGGGGCAATCAGCCCCAGCATTTT
>-|TRBD1|TRBJ1-2|TRBV5-4
CATMTGTGGGYGYTF
TGTGCCACCATGACCGGGACAGGGGGGGGCTATGGCTACACCTTC
>-|-|TRBJ1-2|TRBV28
CASTSQGIYGYTF
TGTGCCAGCACCTCTCAGGGAATCTATGGCTACACCTTC
>-|TRBD2|TRBJ2-5|TRBV27
CASSQDSFTKRGAKETQYF
TGTGCCAGCAGCCAAGACAGTTTTACAAAGCGGGGGGCAAAAGAGACCCAGTACTTC
>-|-|TRBJ1-5|TRBV6-1
CASSDPVPNGGVGQPQHF
TGTGCCAGCAGTGACCCCGTTCCTAACGGAGGAGTTGGTCAGCCCCAGCATTTT
>-|TRBD1|TRBJ2-1|TRBV5-5
CASSLFTVQGAHEQFF
TGTGCCAGCAGCTTGTTCACGGTGCAGGGGGCGCATGAGCAGTTCTTC
>-|TRBD2|TRBJ2-2|TRBV5-1
CASSFSGGNTGELFF
TGCGCCAGCAGCTTTAGCGGGGGGAACACCGGGGAGCTGTTTTTT
>many|-|TRBJ1-1|TRBV2
CASSEGQVTEAFF
TGTGCCAGCAGTGAAGGACAGGTCACTGAAGCTTTCTTT
>-|TRBD1|TRBJ1-1|TRBV14
CASSQITGGPMNTEAFF
TGTGCCAGCAGCCAAATAACAGGGGGCCCCATGAACACTGAAGCTTTCTTT
>-|-|TRBJ1-5|TRBV30
CAWAGVNGQPQHF
TGTGCCTGGGCAGGGGTTAATGGTCAGCCCCAGCATTTT
>-|-|TRBJ2-7|TRBV10-3
CAIRGEAAYEQYF
TGTGCCATCAGAGGCGAGGCGGCCTACGAGCAGTACTTC
>-|TRBD1|TRBJ1-5|TRBV28
CASSPPQGASNQPQHF
TGTGCCAGCAGTCCCCCGCAGGGGGCTAGCAATCAGCCCCAGCATTTT
>-|TRBD1|TRBJ1-2|TRBV19
CASGTGTNNYGYTF
TGTGCCAGTGGGACAGGGACAAATAACTATGGCTACACCTTC
>-|TRBD1|TRBJ1-4|TRBV6-5
CASSRQGAWEKLFF
TGTGCCAGCAGCCGACAGGGGGCTTGGGAAAAACTGTTTTTT
>-|TRBD1|TRBJ2-1|TRBV19
CATRDRVDEQFF
TGTGCCACCCGGGACAGGGTGGATGAGCAGTTCTTC
>few|-|TRBJ1-5|TRBV2
CASSVGAGYQPQHF
TGTGCCAGCAGTGTCGGAGCAGGGTATCAGCCCCAGCATTTT
>few|-|TRBJ1-5|TRBV2
CASNGGQTSNQPQHF
TGTGCCAGCAACGGGGGGCAGACTAGCAATCAGCCCCAGCATTTT
>once|TRBD1|TRBJ1-1|TRBV7-9
CASGMGQMNTEAFF
TGTGCCAGCGGAATGGGACAGATGAACACTGAAGCTTTCTTT